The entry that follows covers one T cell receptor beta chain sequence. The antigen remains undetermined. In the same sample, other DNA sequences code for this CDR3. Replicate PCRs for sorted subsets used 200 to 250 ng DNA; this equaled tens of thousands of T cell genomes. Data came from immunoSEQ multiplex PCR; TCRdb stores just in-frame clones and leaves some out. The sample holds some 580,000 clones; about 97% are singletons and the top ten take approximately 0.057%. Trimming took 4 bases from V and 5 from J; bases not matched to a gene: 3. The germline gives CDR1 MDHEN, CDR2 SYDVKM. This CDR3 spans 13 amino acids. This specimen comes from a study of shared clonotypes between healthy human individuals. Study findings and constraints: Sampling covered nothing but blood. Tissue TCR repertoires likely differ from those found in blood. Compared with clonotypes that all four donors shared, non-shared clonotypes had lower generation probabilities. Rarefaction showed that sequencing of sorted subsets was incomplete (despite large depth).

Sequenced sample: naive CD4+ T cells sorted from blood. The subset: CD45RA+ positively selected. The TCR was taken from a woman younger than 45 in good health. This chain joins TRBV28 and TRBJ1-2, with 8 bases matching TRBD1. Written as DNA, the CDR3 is TGTGCCAGCAGTTCGACAGGGGATTATGGCTACACCTTC. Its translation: CASSSTGDYGYTF.